This T cell receptor beta chain was documented in a study of TIL therapy for anti-PD-1-resistant metastatic lung cancer. On the study more broadly: By whole-exome sequencing, median non-synonymous tumor mutation burden was roughly 1.6 mutations per megabase.

This CDR3 spans 17 amino acids. From germline, CDR1 is SGHDT and CDR2 YYEEEE. V shed 4 bases, J shed 1 base, and the junction held 8 bases outside the gene matches. The immunoSEQ assay was v3. Some clones are missing from TCRdb's copy, which holds only in-frame ones; the method was immunoSEQ multiplex PCR. The sample yields 8,000 to 9,500 clones, roughly 80% seen once. Time point defined: pre-treatment sample, taken before nivolumab and TIL therapy. Tumor tissue came from excised metastases, mostly pleural nodules or supraclavicular lymph nodes. The sequencing here drew on tumor tissue, taken at baseline. This sequence joins TRBV5-6 and TRBJ2-6, with TRBD1 matching over 7 bases. The receptor comes from a person between 25 and 80 years old with non-small cell lung cancer. The CDR3 loop reads CASSKVTGQSGANVLTF. Here the CDR3 DNA reads TGTGCCAGCAGCAAGGTGACAGGGCAGTCTGGGGCCAACGTCCTGACTTTC.